Listed below are T cell receptor beta chains from one sample, sequenced in a study of cytomegalovirus exposure and HLA in healthy donors. Using immunoSEQ multiplex PCR, the repertoire was profiled, and TCRdb retains in-frame clones only, with some absent. The table records 150,000 to 200,000 clones, 75% to 90% of them present only once. Sequenced: PBMCs. The receptors here all came from a woman aged 18 to 35 in good health and CMV-seronegative. Each CDR3 is given with its conserved first and last residue. D genes are given only for firm matches. Clone size, where shown, is once, few, many, or a class for clones that have expanded.

j_call,d_call,v_call,clone_size,cdr3_aa,cdr3_nt
TRBJ2-2,-,TRBV2,-,CASSETGRNTGELFF,TGTGCCAGCAGTGAAACAGGGAGGAACACCGGGGAGCTGTTTTTT
TRBJ2-1,-,TRBV5-6,-,CASSPGLPSYNEQFF,TGTGCCAGCAGCCCTGGACTACCAAGCTACAATGAGCAGTTCTTC
TRBJ2-3,TRBD2,TRBV19,-,CASRRLASSDTQYF,TGTGCCAGTAGGCGACTAGCTTCCAGTGATACGCAGTATTTT
TRBJ1-4,TRBD1,TRBV2,-,CASAGTGGEKLFF,TGTGCCAGCGCCGGGACAGGGGGTGAAAAACTGTTTTTT
TRBJ1-2,-,TRBV9,-,CASSALPLLAASNYGYTF,TGTGCCAGCAGCGCATTACCCCTCCTGGCAGCTAGTAACTATGGCTACACCTTC
TRBJ1-2,-,TRBV12-5,-,CASESRLGSTDGYTF,TGTGCTAGTGAGTCTAGGCTCGGCTCGACGGATGGCTACACCTTC
TRBJ2-7,-,TRBV27,-,CASSLTGLPYEQYF,TGTGCCAGCAGTCTGACAGGCCTTCCCTACGAGCAGTACTTC
TRBJ1-2,-,TRBV5-6,-,CASSFRMWPGYTF,TGTGCCAGCAGCTTCAGAATGTGGCCTGGCTACACCTTC
TRBJ1-4,-,TRBV13,-,CASSAAGATNEKLFF,TGTGCCAGCAGCGCAGCGGGGGCAACTAATGAAAAACTGTTTTTT
TRBJ1-2,-,TRBV4-2,-,CASSPDMYGYTF,TGTGCCAGCAGCCCTGACATGTATGGCTACACCTTC
TRBJ2-1,-,TRBV11-2,-,CASSLERQAIYNEQFF,TGTGCCAGCAGCTTAGAACGGCAGGCGATTTACAATGAGCAGTTCTTC
TRBJ2-5,TRBD1,TRBV14,-,CASSRTGRETQYF,TGTGCCAGCAGCCGGACAGGTCGAGAGACCCAGTACTTC
TRBJ2-1,-,TRBV19,once,CASGVAGAYNEQFF,TGTGCCAGTGGGGTAGCAGGGGCCTACAATGAGCAGTTCTTC
TRBJ1-6,-,TRBV27,-,CASSGDSSSSYNSPLHF,TGTGCCAGCAGTGGAGACTCTTCGAGCTCCTATAATTCACCCCTCCACTTT
TRBJ1-5,-,TRBV6-5,-,CASSYSSPGQPQHF,TGTGCCAGCAGTTACTCGAGCCCAGGCCAGCCCCAGCATTTT
TRBJ2-1,-,TRBV6-5,-,CASTSRYNEQFF,TGTGCCAGCACCTCGCGGTACAATGAGCAGTTCTTC
TRBJ2-1,-,TRBV6-1,-,CASKPVFREQFF,TGTGCCAGCAAGCCCGTCTTCCGAGAGCAGTTCTTC
TRBJ2-3,-,TRBV27,-,CASSLTPSTDTQYF,TGTGCCAGCAGTTTAACTCCCAGCACAGATACGCAGTATTTT
TRBJ1-2,-,TRBV19,-,CASSDSNYGYTF,TGTGCCAGTTCGGACAGTAACTATGGCTACACCTTC
TRBJ1-2,TRBD1,TRBV15,-,CATSPQQGGIYGYTF,TGTGCCACCAGCCCCCAACAGGGGGGGATATATGGCTACACCTTC
TRBJ1-1,-,TRBV18,-,CASSPTSTGTEAFF,TGTGCCAGCTCCCCGACCTCCACGGGGACTGAAGCTTTCTTT
TRBJ1-1,TRBD1,TRBV5-1,-,CASSLVTGGTAEAFF,TGCGCCAGCAGCTTAGTGACAGGGGGAACCGCTGAAGCTTTCTTT
TRBJ2-1,TRBD1,TRBV27,-,CASSLSIPNLPWGPGTGAYNEQFF,TGTGCCAGCAGTTTATCCATTCCTAACCTCCCATGGGGACCCGGGACAGGGGCCTACAATGAGCAGTTCTTC
TRBJ1-1,TRBD1,TRBV5-5,-,CASSLGQGGTEAFF,TGTGCCAGCAGCCTGGGACAGGGTGGCACTGAAGCTTTCTTT
TRBJ2-5,-,TRBV18,-,CASSQGSQETQYF,TGTGCCAGCTCCCAGGGTTCCCAAGAGACCCAGTACTTC
TRBJ2-1,-,TRBV18,-,CASSTTYVGQVEEQFF,TGTGCCAGCTCAACCACGTATGTAGGCCAGGTCGAAGAGCAGTTCTTC
TRBJ2-7,-,TRBV5-1,-,CASSLDHSSYEQYF,TGCGCCAGCAGCTTGGATCACAGCTCCTACGAGCAGTACTTC
TRBJ2-7,TRBD1,TRBV7-6,-,CASSFYRGMGEQYF,TGTGCCAGCAGCTTCTACAGGGGGATGGGGGAGCAGTACTTC
TRBJ2-3,-,TRBV5-1,few,CASSPETPRSDTQYF,TGCGCCAGCAGCCCCGAGACTCCACGTTCAGATACGCAGTATTTT
TRBJ2-2,TRBD2,TRBV19,few,CASSIVAGFVIPNTGELFF,TGTGCCAGTAGTATAGTAGCGGGCTTTGTGATCCCGAACACCGGGGAGCTGTTTTTT
TRBJ2-1,TRBD1,TRBV5-1,-,CASSFQGQGAYEQFF,TGCGCCAGCAGCTTTCAGGGACAGGGGGCATATGAGCAGTTCTTC